These 9 T cell receptor beta chains were sequenced from one sample in a study of blood T cell repertoires in COVID-19. Using immunoSEQ multiplex PCR, the repertoire was profiled, and TCRdb retains in-frame clones only, with some absent. The sample lists 25,000 to 35,000 clones, around 86% seen once, with roughly an eighth in the top ten. Material for sequencing was peripheral blood. Every receptor here comes from a human donor in a cohort sampled during active COVID-19. The donor label of this sample is uncertain.

The chain recombines TRBV5-1 with TRBJ2-7; 8 positions agree with TRBD1. V lost 4 bases, J lost 5 bases, and 5 bases stayed unmatched. The CDR3 has 13 amino acids. CDR1 SGHRS and CDR2 YFSETQ come from the germline V gene. The CDR3, as DNA: TGCGCCAGCAGCCTCGGACAGGGAGACGAGCAGTACTTC. It specifies CASSLGQGDEQYF.

The rearrangement joins TRBV5-1 to TRBJ1-1; D is perhaps TRBD1 (6 bases). CDR1 SGHRS and CDR2 YFSETQ come from the germline V gene. CDR3 length: 16 amino acids. The germline V and J ends were trimmed by 0 bases and 5 bases, with 17 bases remaining between them. Here the CDR3 reads CASSLAPRQEGTEAFF. The CDR3 DNA reads TGCGCCAGCAGCTTGGCCCCACGACAGGAAGGAACTGAAGCTTTCTTT.

The DNA for the CDR3 is TGTGCCACCAGCCGGACAACGACCTACGAGCAGTACTTC. Translating gives CATSRTTTYEQYF. The rearrangement joins TRBV15 to TRBJ2-7; possibly TRBD1 for D (5 bases). The CDR3 sequence is 13 residues long. Germline V gene sequence: CDR1 LNHNV, CDR2 YYDKDF (reference sequence). Trimming shortened V by 5 bases and J by 2 bases, and 10 bases separated the two germline ends.

The rearrangement joins TRBV2 to TRBJ1-5; D ambiguous. The germline V and J ends were trimmed by 4 bases and 4 bases, with 8 bases remaining between them. Germline V gives CDR1 SNHLY, CDR2 FYNNEI. The CDR3 covers 13 residues. The CDR3 DNA reads as TGTGCCAGCAGTGTTCAAGCAAATCAGCCCCAGCATTTT. The encoded protein is CASSVQANQPQHF.

The V call is TRBV3-1 (or the pseudogene TRBV3-2), the J call TRBJ2-7; 7 bases align to TRBD2. The germline V gene has CDR1 LGHDT and CDR2 YNNKEL (reference sequence). The V segment lost 5 bases and the J segment 4 bases; nucleotides outside the gene matches: 5. The CDR3 loop spans 13 amino acids. CDR3 nucleotide sequence: TGTGCCAGCAGCAACGGGGGGTTATACGAGCAGTACTTC. As protein: CASSNGGLYEQYF.

V is TRBV2 and J is TRBJ2-5; the match to TRBD1 covers 8 bases. Germline-derived CDR1 and CDR2 are SNHLY and FYNNEI. The CDR3 has 14 amino acids. The junction had 4 bases not matched to a gene; V was cut back by 5 bases and J by 2 bases. The CDR3 coding sequence is TGTGCCAGCAGTAAAGGACAGGGTCAAGAGACCCAGTACTTC. This gives the protein CASSKGQGQETQYF.

This sequence joins TRBV7-2 and TRBJ1-3; D possibly corresponds to TRBD1 (5 bases). V was clipped by 3 bases and J by 6 bases, with 15 bases between them. This CDR3 is built from 15 residues. Germline-derived CDR1 and CDR2 are SGHTA and FQGNSA. This CDR3 reads CASSLQGVGANTIYF. In nucleotides, the CDR3 is TGTGCCAGCAGCTTGCAAGGCGTTGGGGCAAACACCATATATTTT.

This chain joins TRBV29-1 and TRBJ2-7; no definite D call. This CDR3 is built from 13 residues. CDR1 and CDR2 (germline): SQVTM, ANQGSEA. V gave up 6 bases and J gave up 2 bases, with 14 bases separating them. The CDR3 nucleotides read TGCAGCGTCGAGACATCCCCAGCCTACGAGCAGTACTTC. Amino acid sequence: CSVETSPAYEQYF.

The chain carries TRBV15 and TRBJ1-1, with a weak D call TRBD1 (6 bases). Per germline, CDR1 LNHNV and CDR2 YYDKDF (reference sequence). The ends were cut back, 0 bases at V and 3 bases at J, with 8 bases in the middle. CDR3 length: 14 amino acids. For the CDR3, the DNA is TGTGCCACCAGCAGAGATCAGGGGTACACTGAAGCTTTCTTT. Translated: CATSRDQGYTEAFF. Filled out from reference TRBV15 and TRBJ1-1, the complete variable domain reads DAMVIQNPRYQVTQFGKPVTLSCSQTLNHNVMYWYQQKSSQAPKLLFHYYDKDFNNEADTPDNFQSRRPNTSFCFLDIRSPGLGDTAMYLCATSRDQGYTEAFFGQGTRLTVV.